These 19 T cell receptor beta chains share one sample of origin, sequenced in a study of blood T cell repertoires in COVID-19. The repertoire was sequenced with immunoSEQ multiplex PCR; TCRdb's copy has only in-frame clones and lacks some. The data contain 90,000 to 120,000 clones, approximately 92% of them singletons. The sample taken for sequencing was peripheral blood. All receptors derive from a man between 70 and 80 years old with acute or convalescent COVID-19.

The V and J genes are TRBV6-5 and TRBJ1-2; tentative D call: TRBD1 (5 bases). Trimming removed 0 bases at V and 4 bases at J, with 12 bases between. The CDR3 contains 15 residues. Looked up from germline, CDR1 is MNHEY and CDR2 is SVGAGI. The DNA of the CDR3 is TGTGCCAGCAGTTACTCGTCCGGGGGAGGCTATGGCTACACCTTC. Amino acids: CASSYSSGGGYGYTF.

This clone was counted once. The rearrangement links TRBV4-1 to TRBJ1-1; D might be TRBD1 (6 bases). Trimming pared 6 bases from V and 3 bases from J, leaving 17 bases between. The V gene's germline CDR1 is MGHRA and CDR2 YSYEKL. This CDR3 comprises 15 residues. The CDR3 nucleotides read TGCGCCAGCAGAATAGTCAGGGGCGCAGACACTGAAGCTTTCTTT. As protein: CASRIVRGADTEAFF.

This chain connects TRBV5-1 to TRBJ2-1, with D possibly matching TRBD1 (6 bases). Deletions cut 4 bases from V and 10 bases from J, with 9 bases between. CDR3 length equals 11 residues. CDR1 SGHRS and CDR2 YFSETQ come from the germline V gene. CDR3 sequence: CASSLDREQFF. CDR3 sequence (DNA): TGCGCCAGCAGCCTGGACAGAGAGCAGTTCTTC.

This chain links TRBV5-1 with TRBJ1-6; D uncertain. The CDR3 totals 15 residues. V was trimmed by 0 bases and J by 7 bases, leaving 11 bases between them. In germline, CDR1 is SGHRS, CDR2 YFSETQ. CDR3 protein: CASSLAQVLNSPLHF. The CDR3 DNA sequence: TGCGCCAGCAGCTTGGCCCAGGTCCTGAATTCACCCCTCCACTTT.

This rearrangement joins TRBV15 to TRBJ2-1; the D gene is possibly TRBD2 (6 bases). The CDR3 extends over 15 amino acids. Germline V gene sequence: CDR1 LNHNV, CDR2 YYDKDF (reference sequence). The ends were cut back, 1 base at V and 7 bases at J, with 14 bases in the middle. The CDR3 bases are TGTGCCACCAGCAGAGGGGGACTCCTTCGGAATGAGCAGTTCTTC. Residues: CATSRGGLLRNEQFF. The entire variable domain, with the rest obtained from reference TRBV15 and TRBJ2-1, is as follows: DAMVIQNPRYQVTQFGKPVTLSCSQTLNHNVMYWYQQKSSQAPKLLFHYYDKDFNNEADTPDNFQSRRPNTSFCFLDIRSPGLGDTAMYLCATSRGGLLRNEQFFGPGTRLTVL.

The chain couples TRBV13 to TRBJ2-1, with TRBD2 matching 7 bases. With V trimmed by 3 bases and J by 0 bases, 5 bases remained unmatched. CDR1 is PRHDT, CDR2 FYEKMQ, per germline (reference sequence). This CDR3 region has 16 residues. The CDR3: CASSFLAAVSYNEQFF. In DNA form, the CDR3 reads TGTGCCAGCAGCTTCCTAGCGGCCGTCTCCTACAATGAGCAGTTCTTC.

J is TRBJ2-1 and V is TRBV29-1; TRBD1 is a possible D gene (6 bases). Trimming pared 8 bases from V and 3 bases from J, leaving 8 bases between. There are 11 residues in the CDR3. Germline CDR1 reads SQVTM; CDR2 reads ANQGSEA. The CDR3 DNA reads TGCAGCATCAGGGGCTACAATGAGCAGTTCTTC. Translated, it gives CSIRGYNEQFF.

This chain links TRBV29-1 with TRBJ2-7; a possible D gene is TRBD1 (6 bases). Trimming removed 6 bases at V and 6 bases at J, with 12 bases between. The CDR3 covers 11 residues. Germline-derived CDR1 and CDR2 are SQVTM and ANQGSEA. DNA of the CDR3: TGCAGCGTCGGGGTAGGGGGCGAGCAGTACTTC. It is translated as CSVGVGGEQYF.

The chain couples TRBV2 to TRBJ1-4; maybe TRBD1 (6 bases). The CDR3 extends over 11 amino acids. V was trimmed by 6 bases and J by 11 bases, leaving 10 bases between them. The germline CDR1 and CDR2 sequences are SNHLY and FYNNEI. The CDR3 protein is CASRGQGKLFF. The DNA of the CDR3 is TGTGCCAGCAGGGGGCAGGGGAAACTGTTTTTT. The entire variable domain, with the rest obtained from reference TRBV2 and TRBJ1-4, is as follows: EPEVTQTPSHQVTQMGQEVILRCVPISNHLYFYWYRQILGQKVEFLVSFYNNEISEKSEIFDDQFSVERPDGSNFTLKIRSTKLEDSAMYFCASRGQGKLFFGSGTQLSVL.

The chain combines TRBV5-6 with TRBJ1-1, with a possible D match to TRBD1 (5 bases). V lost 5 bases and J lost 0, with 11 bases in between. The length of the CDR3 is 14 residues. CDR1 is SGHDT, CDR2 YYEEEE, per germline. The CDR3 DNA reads TGTGCCAGCAGTCGGGTGGGGCTGAACACTGAAGCTTTCTTT. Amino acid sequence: CASSRVGLNTEAFF.

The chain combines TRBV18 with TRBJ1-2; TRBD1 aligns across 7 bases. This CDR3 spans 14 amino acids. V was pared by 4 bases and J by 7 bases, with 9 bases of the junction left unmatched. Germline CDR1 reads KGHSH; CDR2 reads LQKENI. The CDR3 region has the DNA TGTGCCAGCTCACTGTCGGAAAGGGGGCCTGGCTACACCTTC. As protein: CASSLSERGPGYTF.

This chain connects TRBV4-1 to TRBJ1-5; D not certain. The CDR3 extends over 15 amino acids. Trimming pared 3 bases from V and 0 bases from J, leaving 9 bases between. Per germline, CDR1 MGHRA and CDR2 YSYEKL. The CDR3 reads CASSQTPSSNQPQHF. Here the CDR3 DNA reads TGCGCCAGCAGCCAGACACCCTCTAGCAATCAGCCCCAGCATTTT.

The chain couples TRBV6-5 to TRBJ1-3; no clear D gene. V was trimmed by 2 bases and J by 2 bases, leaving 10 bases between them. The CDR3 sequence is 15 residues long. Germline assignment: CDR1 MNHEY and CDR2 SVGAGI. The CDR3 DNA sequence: TGTGCCAGCAGTTACCAGATCGGGGCTGGAAACACCATATATTTT. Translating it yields CASSYQIGAGNTIYF.

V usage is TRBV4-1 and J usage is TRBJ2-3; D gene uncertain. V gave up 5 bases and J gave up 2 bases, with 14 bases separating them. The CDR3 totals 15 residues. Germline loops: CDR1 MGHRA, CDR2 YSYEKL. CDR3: CASSATPVDTDTQYF. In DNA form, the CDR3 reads TGCGCCAGCAGCGCAACTCCCGTCGACACAGATACGCAGTATTTT.

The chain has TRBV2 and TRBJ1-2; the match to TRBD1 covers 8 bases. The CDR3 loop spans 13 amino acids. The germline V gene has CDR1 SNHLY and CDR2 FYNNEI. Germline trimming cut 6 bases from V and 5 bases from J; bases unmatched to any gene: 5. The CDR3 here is CASRAGQVYGYTF. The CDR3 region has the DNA TGTGCCAGCAGAGCGGGACAGGTTTATGGCTACACCTTC.

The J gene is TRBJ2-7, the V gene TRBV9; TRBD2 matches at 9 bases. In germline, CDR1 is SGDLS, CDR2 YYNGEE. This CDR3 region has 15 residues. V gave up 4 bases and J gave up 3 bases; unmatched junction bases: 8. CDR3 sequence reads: CASSPRTSAIYEQYF. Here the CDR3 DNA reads TGTGCCAGCAGCCCACGGACTAGCGCTATCTACGAGCAGTACTTC.

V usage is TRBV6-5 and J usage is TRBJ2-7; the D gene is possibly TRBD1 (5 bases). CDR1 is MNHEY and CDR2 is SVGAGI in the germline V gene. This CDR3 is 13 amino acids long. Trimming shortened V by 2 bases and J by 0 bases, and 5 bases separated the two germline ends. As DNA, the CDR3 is TGTGCCAGCAGTTACAGGGGCTCCTACGAGCAGTACTTC. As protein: CASSYRGSYEQYF.

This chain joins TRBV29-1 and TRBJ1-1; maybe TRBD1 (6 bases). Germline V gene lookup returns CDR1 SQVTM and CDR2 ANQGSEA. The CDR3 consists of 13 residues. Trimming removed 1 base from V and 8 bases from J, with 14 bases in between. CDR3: CSVEAPRGSEAFF. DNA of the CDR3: TGCAGCGTTGAAGCCCCGAGGGGGTCGGAAGCTTTCTTT.

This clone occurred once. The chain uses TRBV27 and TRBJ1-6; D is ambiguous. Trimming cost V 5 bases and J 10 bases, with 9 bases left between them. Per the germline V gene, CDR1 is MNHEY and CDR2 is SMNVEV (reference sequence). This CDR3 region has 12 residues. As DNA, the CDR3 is TGTGCCAGCAGTCGTCCGGGGTCACCCCTCCACTTT. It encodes CASSRPGSPLHF.